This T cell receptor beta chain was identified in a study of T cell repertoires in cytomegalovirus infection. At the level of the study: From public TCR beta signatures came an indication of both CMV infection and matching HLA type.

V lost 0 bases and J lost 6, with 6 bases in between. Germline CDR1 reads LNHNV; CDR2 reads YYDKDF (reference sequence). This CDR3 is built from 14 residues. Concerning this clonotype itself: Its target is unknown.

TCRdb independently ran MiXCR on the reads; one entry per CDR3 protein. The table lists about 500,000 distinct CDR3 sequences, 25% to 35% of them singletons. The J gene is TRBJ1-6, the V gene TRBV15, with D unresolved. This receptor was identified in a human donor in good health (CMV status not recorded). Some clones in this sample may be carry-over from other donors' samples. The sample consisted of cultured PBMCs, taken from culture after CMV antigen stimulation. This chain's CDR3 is CATSRDWGNSPLHF. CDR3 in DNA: TGTGCCACCAGCAGAGATTGGGGTAATTCACCCCTCCACTTT.